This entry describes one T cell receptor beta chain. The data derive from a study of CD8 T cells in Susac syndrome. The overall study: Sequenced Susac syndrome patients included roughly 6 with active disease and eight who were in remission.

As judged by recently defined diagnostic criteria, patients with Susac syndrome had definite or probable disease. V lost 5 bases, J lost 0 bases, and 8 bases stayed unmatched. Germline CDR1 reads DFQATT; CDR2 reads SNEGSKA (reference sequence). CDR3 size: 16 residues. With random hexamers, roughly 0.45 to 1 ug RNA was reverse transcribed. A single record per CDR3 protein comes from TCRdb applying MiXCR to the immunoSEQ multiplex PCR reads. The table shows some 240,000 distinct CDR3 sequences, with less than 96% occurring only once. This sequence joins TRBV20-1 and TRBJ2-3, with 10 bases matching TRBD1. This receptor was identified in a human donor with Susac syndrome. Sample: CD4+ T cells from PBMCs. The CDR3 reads CSAPRGQGGSTDTQYF. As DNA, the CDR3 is TGCAGTGCTCCCCGCGGACAGGGGGGGAGCACAGATACGCAGTATTTT.